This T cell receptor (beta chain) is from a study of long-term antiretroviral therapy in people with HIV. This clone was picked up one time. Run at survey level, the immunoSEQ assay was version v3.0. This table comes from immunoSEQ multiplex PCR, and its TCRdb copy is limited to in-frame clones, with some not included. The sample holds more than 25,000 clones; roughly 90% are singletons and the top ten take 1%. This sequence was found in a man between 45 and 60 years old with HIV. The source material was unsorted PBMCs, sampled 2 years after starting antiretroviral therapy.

This CDR3 is CASSHVSYEQYF. The CDR3 bases are TGTGCCAGCAGCCATGTTAGCTACGAGCAGTACTTC. The chain uses TRBV14 and TRBJ2-7; D is uncertain. Germline lookup yields CDR1 SGHDN and CDR2 FVKESK. CDR3 length: 12 amino acids. V dropped 3 bases and J dropped 3 bases, with 6 bases sitting between them.